In its sample, the clone carrying this T cell receptor beta chain was seen a few times. The data were taken from a study of a mutant IDH1 vaccine in newly diagnosed glioma. At the level of the study: Treated patients had a mean age of around 39 years and a sex split that was roughly 62% male and 37.5% female.

As to time point: baseline, week 1 (first vaccination visit). Indicated treatment: pre-vaccination baseline after standard-of-care therapy. The germline CDR1 and CDR2 sequences are PRHDT and FYEKMQ (reference sequence). This CDR3 is built from 16 residues. V lost 1 base and J 8 bases, leaving 20 bases between the germline ends. The protocol was immunoSEQ multiplex PCR, while the TCRdb copy is restricted to in-frame clones and leaves out a portion. The table includes approximately 54,000 clones, approximately 78% detected once. Material: PBMCs, obtained from a glioma patient treated with radiotherapy, temozolomide or both. This receptor was taken from a man between 18 and 29 years old with glioma. The V gene is TRBV13, the J gene TRBJ1-2; tentative D call: TRBD1 (6 bases). DNA for the CDR3: TGTGCCAGCAGCTTAGTCGTTGGGGGGCAGAGTGGGGGCTACACCTTC. It translates to CASSLVVGGQSGGYTF.